This T cell receptor beta chain was obtained from a study of T-cell memory formation after mild COVID-19. Findings and limits, study-wide: CD4/CD8 balance held among clones contracting day 15 to 85, and later expanders leaned CD4+.

Using constant-segment primers, 5'RACE produced TCR alpha and TCR beta cDNA libraries carrying sample barcodes and UMIs. TCRdb redid the calling of the 5' RACE reads with MiXCR, one entry per CDR3 protein. The table has 380,000 or so distinct CDR3 sequences, approximately 13% seen once; the top ten hold roughly 20%. To note about this clonotype: Its specificity is unknown.

This CDR3 is built from 13 residues. Germline V gives CDR1 SGHTA, CDR2 FQGTGA. Trimming took off 5 bases at V and 2 bases at J, with 10 bases between the two ends. The sequence came from a young man who had mild COVID-19 (a few samples of this study predate the infection). Cell type and time point are not known. Material for sequencing was PBMCs or a T cell subset sorted from them (not recorded which). The rearrangement links TRBV7-3 to TRBJ2-7; tentatively, D is TRBD1 or TRBD2 (5 bases each). Here the CDR3 reads CASSRGPTYEQYV. The CDR3 region has the DNA TGTGCCAGCAGCCGGGGACCGACCTACGAGCAGTACGTC.